These 8 T cell receptor beta chains share one sample of origin, sequenced in a study of blood T cells in healthy people across ages. A second PCR, run for roughly 7 to 12 cycles, used a sample-barcoded 5' primer plus a J-beta primer mix. In TCRdb, the 5' RACE reads were re-called with MiXCR into one record per CDR3 protein. In the table there are around 1.1 million distinct CDR3 sequences, less than 45% of which are singletons. Sequencing input: blood. Receptor source: a man between 18 and 29 years old in good health.

This clonotype was recorded a few times. V and J are TRBV7-9 and TRBJ1-1; 8 positions agree with TRBD1. V was clipped by 5 bases and J by 5 bases; unmatched bases: 7. The CDR3 runs 14 residues. CDR1 is SEHNR, CDR2 FQNEAQ, per germline (reference sequence). As DNA, the CDR3 is TGTGCCAGCAGCACCAAAACAGGGGGTACTGAAGCTTTCTTT. Encoded protein: CASSTKTGGTEAFF. Filled out from reference TRBV7-9 and TRBJ1-1, the complete variable domain reads DTGVSQNPRHKITKRGQNVTFRCDPISEHNRLYWYRQTLGQGPEFLTYFQNEAQLEKSRLLSDRFSAERPKGSFSTLEIQRTEQGDSAMYLCASSTKTGGTEAFFGQGTRLTVV.

This clonotype was found a few times. The V gene is TRBV10-3, the J gene TRBJ2-1; D call uncertain. This CDR3 contains 13 residues. The V gene's germline CDR1 is ENHRY and CDR2 SYGVKD. Trimming removed 9 bases at V and 7 bases at J, with 16 bases between. The CDR3 bases are TGTGCCATTACACTGAACTCGAAAAATGAGCAGTTCTTC. This gives the protein CAITLNSKNEQFF.

The rearrangement links TRBV7-9 to TRBJ1-1; weak D call: TRBD1 (6 bases). Germline V gene sequence: CDR1 SEHNR, CDR2 FQNEAQ (reference sequence). Trimming removed 4 bases at V and 1 base at J, with 10 bases between. The CDR3 covers 14 residues. CDR3 sequence reads: CASSWGLQNTEAFF. Written as DNA, the CDR3 is TGTGCCAGCAGCTGGGGGCTCCAGAACACTGAAGCTTTCTTT.

The chain employs TRBV12-3 or TRBV12-4 and TRBJ1-1; 10 bases are shared with TRBD1. With V trimmed by 6 bases and J by 5 bases, 9 bases remained unmatched. The CDR3 runs 15 residues. The CDR3: CASSGLDRGPTEAFF. The CDR3, as DNA: TGTGCCAGCAGCGGCTTAGACAGGGGGCCTACTGAAGCTTTCTTT.

The genes are TRBV12-3 or TRBV12-4 and TRBJ2-2; TRBD1 matches at 11 bases. CDR3 length: 15 residues. Unmatched junction bases numbered 6, after V lost 6 bases and J lost 6 bases. The CDR3 here is CASRTGTGGAGELFF. The CDR3 coding sequence is TGTGCCAGCAGGACCGGGACAGGGGGTGCCGGGGAGCTGTTTTTT.

This clonotype showed up just a few times. J is TRBJ2-4 and V is TRBV2; 8 nucleotides match TRBD2. The CDR3 extends over 15 amino acids. V lost 5 bases, J lost 8 bases, and 11 bases stayed unmatched. Germline V gene sequence: CDR1 SNHLY, CDR2 FYNNEI. In DNA form, the CDR3 reads TGTGCCAGCAGTCCTACGACCGGAGCGGGAGACATTCAGTACTTC. Amino acid sequence: CASSPTTGAGDIQYF.

The sample holds many counts of this clonotype. The chain recombines TRBV6-5 with TRBJ2-5; 7 bases align to TRBD1. Germline loops: CDR1 MNHEY, CDR2 SVGAGI. V dropped 6 bases and J dropped 4; count of bases not matched to a gene: 5. The CDR3 extends over 13 amino acids. CDR3: CASSYRGSETQYF. The CDR3 region has the DNA TGTGCCAGCAGCTACAGGGGATCAGAGACCCAGTACTTC.

With respect to this clonotype: Given a much more abundant clone one base away, this may be a read error. This chain uses TRBV9 with TRBJ2-3; D not certain. CDR3 length equals 12 residues. V lost 6 bases and J 3 bases, leaving 8 bases between the germline ends. CDR1 SGDLS and CDR2 YYNGEE come from the germline V gene. CDR3 sequence (DNA): TGTGCCAGCAACGCAGTTACAGATACGCAGTATTTT. Translated, it gives CASNAVTDTQYF.